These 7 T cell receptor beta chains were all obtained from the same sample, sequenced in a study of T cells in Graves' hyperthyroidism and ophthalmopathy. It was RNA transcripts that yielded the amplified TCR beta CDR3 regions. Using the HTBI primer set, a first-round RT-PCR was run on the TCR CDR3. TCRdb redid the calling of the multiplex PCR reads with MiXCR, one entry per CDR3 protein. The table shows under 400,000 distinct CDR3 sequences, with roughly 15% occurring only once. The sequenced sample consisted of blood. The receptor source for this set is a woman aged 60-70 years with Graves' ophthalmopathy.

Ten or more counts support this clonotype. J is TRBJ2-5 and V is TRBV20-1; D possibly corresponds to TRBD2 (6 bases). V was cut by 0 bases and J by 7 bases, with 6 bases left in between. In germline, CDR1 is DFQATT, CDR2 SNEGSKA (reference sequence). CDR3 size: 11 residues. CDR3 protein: CSAREGGTQYF. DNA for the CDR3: TGCAGTGCTAGAGAGGGGGGGACCCAGTACTTC.

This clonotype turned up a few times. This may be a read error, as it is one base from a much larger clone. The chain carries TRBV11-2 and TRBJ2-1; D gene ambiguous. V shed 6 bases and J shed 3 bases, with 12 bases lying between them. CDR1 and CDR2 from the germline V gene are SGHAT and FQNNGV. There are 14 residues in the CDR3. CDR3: CASSFTDGYNEQFF. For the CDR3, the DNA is TGTGCCAGCAGTTTTACGGACGGCTACAATGAGCAGTTCTTC. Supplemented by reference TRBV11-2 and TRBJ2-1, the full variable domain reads EAGVAQSPRYKIIEKRQSVAFWCNPISGHATLYWYQQILGQGPKLLIQFQNNGVVDDSQLPKDRFSAERLKGVDSTLKIQPAKLEDSAVYLCASSFTDGYNEQFFGPGTRLTVL.

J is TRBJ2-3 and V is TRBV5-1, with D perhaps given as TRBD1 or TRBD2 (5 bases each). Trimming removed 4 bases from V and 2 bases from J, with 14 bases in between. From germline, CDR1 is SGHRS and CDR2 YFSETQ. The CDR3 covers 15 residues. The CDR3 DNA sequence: TGCGCCAGCAGCGAGGGACCGACTATCACAGATACGCAGTATTTT. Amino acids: CASSEGPTITDTQYF.

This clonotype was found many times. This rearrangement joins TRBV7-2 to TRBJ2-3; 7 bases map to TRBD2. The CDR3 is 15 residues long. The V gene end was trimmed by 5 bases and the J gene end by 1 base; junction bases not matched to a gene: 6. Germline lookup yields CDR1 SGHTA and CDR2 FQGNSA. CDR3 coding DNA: TGTGCCAGCAGCGGGGACGCGGGAGGCACAGATACGCAGTATTTT. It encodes CASSGDAGGTDTQYF.

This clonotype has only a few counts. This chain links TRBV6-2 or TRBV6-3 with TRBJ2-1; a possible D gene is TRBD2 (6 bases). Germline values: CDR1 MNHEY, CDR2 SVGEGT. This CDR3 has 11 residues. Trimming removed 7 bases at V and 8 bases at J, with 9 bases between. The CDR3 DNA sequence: TGTGCCAGCACGGGGAGGCATGAGCAGTTCTTC. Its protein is CASTGRHEQFF.

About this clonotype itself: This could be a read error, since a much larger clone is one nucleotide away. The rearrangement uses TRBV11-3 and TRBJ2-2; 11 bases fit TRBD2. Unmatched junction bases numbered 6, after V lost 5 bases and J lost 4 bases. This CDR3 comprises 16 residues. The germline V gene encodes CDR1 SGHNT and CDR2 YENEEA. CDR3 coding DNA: TGTGCCAGCAGCCAACGTAGCGGGAGGGGCACCGGGGAGCTGTTTTTT. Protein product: CASSQRSGRGTGELFF.

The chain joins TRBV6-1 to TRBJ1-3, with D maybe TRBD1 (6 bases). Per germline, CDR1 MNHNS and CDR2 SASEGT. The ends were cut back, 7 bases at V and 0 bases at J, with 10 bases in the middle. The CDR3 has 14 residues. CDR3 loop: CASTGGPSGNTIYF. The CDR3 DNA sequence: TGTGCCAGCACCGGGGGGCCCTCTGGAAACACCATATATTTT.